A single sample is the source of the 7 T cell receptor beta chains below, sequenced in a study of radiotherapy plus CTLA-4 blockade in lung cancer. Data came from immunoSEQ multiplex PCR; TCRdb stores just in-frame clones and leaves some out. The profile shows about 87,000 clones, around 87% of them singletons. This material consisted of peripheral blood, taken from a patient treated with radiotherapy plus ipilimumab. Receptor source: a human donor with non-small cell lung cancer that progressed on radiotherapy plus ipilimumab.

CDR3 sequence: CASSRTMGGAYYGYTF. The CDR3 DNA reads as TGTGCCAGCAGCCGTACTATGGGGGGCGCATACTATGGCTACACCTTC. The J gene is TRBJ1-2, the V gene TRBV5-4; possibly TRBD1 for D (6 bases). V was cut by 4 bases and J by 3 bases, with 19 bases left in between. CDR3 length: 16 residues. The germline V gene has CDR1 SGHNT and CDR2 YYREEE (reference sequence).

The J gene is TRBJ2-2, the V gene TRBV10-3; 8 nucleotides agree with TRBD2. The germline gives CDR1 ENHRY, CDR2 SYGVKD. This CDR3 has 15 amino acids. V trimming: 6 bases; J trimming: 5 bases; junction bases outside the gene matches: 8. The CDR3 spells CAIRIAGLGTGELFF. The CDR3 nucleotides read TGTGCCATCAGAATAGCGGGGCTGGGGACCGGGGAGCTGTTTTTT.

The chain uses TRBV5-1 and TRBJ2-7; D might be TRBD2 (5 bases). Trimming pared 6 bases from V and 0 bases from J, leaving 13 bases between. Germline V CDR1 and CDR2: SGHRS, YFSETQ. The CDR3 is 14 amino acids. The CDR3 coding sequence is TGCGCCAGCAAAGAAAGGCTAGCCTCCTACGAGCAGTACTTC. Translation: CASKERLASYEQYF.

This clone was detected only once. The chain employs TRBV28 and TRBJ1-1; the match to TRBD1 covers 8 bases. This CDR3 region has 13 residues. V trimming: 8 bases; J trimming: 1 base; junction bases outside the gene matches: 3. The germline CDR1 and CDR2 sequences are MDHEN and SYDVKM. The CDR3 coding sequence is TGTGCCAGCCAGGGGGCTACGAACACTGAAGCTTTCTTT. Its translation is CASQGATNTEAFF.

This clone was seen a single time. V usage is TRBV10-3 and J usage is TRBJ2-6; 12 positions match TRBD1. The germline CDR1 and CDR2 sequences are ENHRY and SYGVKD. The CDR3 consists of 19 residues. V gave up 3 bases and J gave up 2 bases; unmatched junction bases: 8. In nucleotides, the CDR3 is TGTGCCATCAGTGATTCCGGGGGACAGGGGGCTCCTGGGGCCAACGTCCTGACTTTC. Translation gives CAISDSGGQGAPGANVLTF.

The chain carries TRBV5-1 and TRBJ1-3; TRBD1 might be the D (6 bases). This CDR3 comprises 14 residues. Germline lookup yields CDR1 SGHRS and CDR2 YFSETQ. Deletions cut 4 bases from V and 0 bases from J, with 8 bases between. CDR3 residues: CASSQGSSGNTIYF. The CDR3 nucleotides are TGCGCCAGCAGCCAGGGGTCCTCTGGAAACACCATATATTTT.

The CDR3 nucleotides read TGTGCCAGCAGTGTACCGGGGGTCATGAACACTGAAGCTTTCTTT. Residues: CASSVPGVMNTEAFF. V and J are TRBV2 and TRBJ1-1, with a weak D call TRBD1 (5 bases). The CDR3 runs to 15 residues. Trimming cost V 4 bases and J 0 bases, with 12 bases left between them. Germline V gene data show CDR1 as SNHLY and CDR2 as FYNNEI.